This passage covers 20 T cell receptor beta chains from one sample sequenced in a study of control samples from healthy donors and cancer patients. Here immunoSEQ multiplex PCR was the method, and the copy in TCRdb shows in-frame clones only, minus some. The sample yields about 120,000 clones, around 87% seen once. Material for sequencing was PBMCs. The receptor set was obtained from a woman aged 45-65 years with colorectal cancer.

The chain carries TRBV19 and TRBJ2-5; maybe TRBD1 (5 bases). In germline, CDR1 is LNHDA, CDR2 SQIVND (reference sequence). The CDR3 totals 14 residues. The germline V and J ends were trimmed by 3 bases and 3 bases, with 11 bases remaining between them. CDR3 in amino acids: CASSMRSGKETQYF. Written as DNA, the CDR3 is TGTGCCAGTAGTATGCGGTCAGGGAAAGAGACCCAGTACTTC.

V usage is TRBV5-5 and J usage is TRBJ1-2; D remains unclear. In germline, CDR1 is SGHKS, CDR2 YYEKEE (reference sequence). The CDR3 spans 13 residues. Trimming stripped 0 bases from V and 6 bases from J, with 9 bases between. The CDR3 DNA reads as TGTGCCAGCAGCTTGGCAGGAGGGAATGGCTACACCTTC. Its protein product is CASSLAGGNGYTF.

The chain joins TRBV11-2 to TRBJ1-2, with 11 bases matching TRBD1. The CDR3 loop spans 16 amino acids. The ends lost 0 bases at V and 4 bases at J; junction bases unmatched: 4. Looked up from germline, CDR1 is SGHAT and CDR2 is FQNNGV. For the CDR3, the DNA is TGTGCCAGCAGCTTAGAGGCCGGACAGGGGGCCTATGGCTACACCTTC. Translation gives CASSLEAGQGAYGYTF.

The chain is built from TRBV29-1 and TRBJ2-7; D not certain. In germline, CDR1 is SQVTM, CDR2 ANQGSEA. With 3 bases removed from V and 0 bases from J, the gap between germline ends came to 9 bases. The CDR3 has 13 residues. DNA for the CDR3: TGCAGCGTTGATCATCCCGACTCCTACGAGCAGTACTTC. It encodes CSVDHPDSYEQYF.

This clone was observed once. Relative to the germline gene, one junction end is altered; a read error may explain this. This chain connects TRBV15 to TRBJ1-4; weak D call: TRBD1 (6 bases). Per germline, CDR1 LNHNV and CDR2 YYDKDF (reference sequence). There are 14 residues in the CDR3. Here the CDR3 DNA reads TGTGCCACCAGCAGTTTACAGGGTGTTCAGATTCGGGATTTT. Translated: CATSSLQGVQIRDF. Complete variable domain (other parts from reference TRBV15 and TRBJ1-4): DAMVIQNPRYQVTQFGKPVTLSCSQTLNHNVMYWYQQKSSQAPKLLFHYYDKDFNNEADTPDNFQSRRPNTSFCFLDIRSPGLGDTAMYLCATSSLQGVQIRDFGSGTQLSVL.

This rearrangement joins TRBV7-3 to TRBJ2-2; unclear D gene. Trimming removed 0 bases from V and 4 bases from J, with 6 bases in between. The V gene's germline CDR1 is SGHTA and CDR2 FQGTGA. There are 14 residues in the CDR3. Written as DNA, the CDR3 is TGTGCCAGCAGCTTAACGTTGGGCACCGGGGAGCTGTTTTTT. This encodes CASSLTLGTGELFF.

The chain uses TRBV3-1 (or the pseudogene TRBV3-2) and TRBJ2-5, with 12 nucleotides matching TRBD1. The CDR3 spans 15 residues. The J segment lost 4 bases and the V segment lost 1 base, leaving 1 base of the junction unmatched. Germline V gives CDR1 LGHDT, CDR2 YNNKEL (reference sequence). Here the CDR3 DNA reads TGTGCCAGCAGCCAAGGGGACAGGGGGCGAGAGACCCAGTACTTC. As protein: CASSQGDRGRETQYF.

The rearrangement links TRBV6-5 to TRBJ1-1, with TRBD1 as a possible D gene (6 bases). Germline V CDR1 and CDR2: MNHEY, SVGAGI. Trimming took off 10 bases at V and 7 bases at J, with 22 bases between the two ends. The CDR3 is 14 amino acids. CDR3 amino acids: CATSLEGGRVEAFF. CDR3 in DNA: TGTGCCACCTCTCTAGAAGGGGGTCGGGTTGAAGCTTTCTTT.

The gene calls are TRBV6-6 and TRBJ2-7; TRBD2 agrees at 8 bases. This CDR3 is 16 amino acids long. The germline CDR1 and CDR2 sequences are MNHNY and SVGAGI (reference sequence). V was pared by 8 bases and J by 0 bases, with 12 bases of the junction left unmatched. The CDR3 reads CASRGGFRDFSYEQYF. CDR3 coding DNA: TGTGCCAGCCGGGGGGGATTTCGGGACTTCTCCTACGAGCAGTACTTC.

On this clone: This same CDR3 is encoded by further DNA sequences in the sample. The chain recombines TRBV5-1 with TRBJ2-3, with no clear D. The V end lost 0 bases, the J end lost 0 bases, and 2 bases lay between the germline ends. The CDR3 covers 13 residues. The germline V gene has CDR1 SGHRS and CDR2 YFSETQ. The CDR3 region is CASSLASTDTQYF. The DNA for the CDR3 is TGCGCCAGCAGCTTGGCTAGCACAGATACGCAGTATTTT.

This chain links TRBV10-2 with TRBJ1-1; TRBD1 matches at 7 bases. CDR3 size: 14 residues. V lost 3 bases, J lost 2 bases, and 3 bases stayed unmatched. Germline CDR1 WSHSY, CDR2 SAAADI. The CDR3 here is CASSDGTVNTEAFF. The CDR3 DNA is TGCGCCAGCAGTGACGGGACAGTTAACACTGAAGCTTTCTTT.

The chain couples TRBV5-1 to TRBJ2-1, with a tentative D call TRBD1 (6 bases). Between the trimmed V and J ends, which lost 4 bases and 0 bases, there was a span of 14 bases. The V gene's germline CDR1 is SGHRS and CDR2 YFSETQ. The CDR3 covers 16 residues. Here the CDR3 reads CASSPDSGGSYNEQFF. CDR3 sequence (DNA): TGCGCCAGCAGCCCGGACAGCGGTGGCTCCTACAATGAGCAGTTCTTC. Supplemented by reference TRBV5-1 and TRBJ2-1, the full variable domain reads KAGVTQTPRYLIKTRGQQVTLSCSPISGHRSVSWYQQTPGQGLQFLFEYFSETQRNKGNFPGRFSGRQFSNSRSEMNVSTLELGDSALYLCASSPDSGGSYNEQFFGPGTRLTVL.

This chain links TRBV6-5 with TRBJ1-2, with D possibly matching TRBD1 (6 bases). The V gene's germline CDR1 is MNHEY and CDR2 SVGAGI. This CDR3 is 14 amino acids long. Trimming shortened V by 5 bases and J by 2 bases, and 12 bases separated the two germline ends. The CDR3 reads CASSQYGQNYGYTF. For the CDR3, the DNA is TGTGCCAGCAGTCAATATGGACAGAACTATGGCTACACCTTC.

The genes are TRBV25-1 and TRBJ2-4; no definite D call. Per germline, CDR1 MGHDK and CDR2 SYGVNS. The CDR3 is 15 residues long. Trimming cost V 3 bases and J 2 bases, with 11 bases left between them. CDR3 sequence: CASSDGTLSKNIQYF. The CDR3 coding sequence is TGTGCCAGCAGTGACGGTACACTCTCCAAAAACATTCAGTACTTC.

The rearrangement uses TRBV3-1 (or the pseudogene TRBV3-2) and TRBJ1-5, with a tentative D call TRBD1 (5 bases). This CDR3 has 15 amino acids. Per the germline V gene, CDR1 is LGHDT and CDR2 is YNNKEL (reference sequence). Trimming shortened V by 0 bases and J by 7 bases, and 13 bases separated the two germline ends. This CDR3 reads CASSQDLGLFQPQHF. DNA for the CDR3: TGTGCCAGCAGCCAAGATCTGGGGCTGTTCCAGCCCCAGCATTTT.

The chain employs TRBV19 and TRBJ1-3, with a possible D match to TRBD1 (6 bases). The CDR3 has 17 residues. Germline V gene lookup returns CDR1 LNHDA and CDR2 SQIVND (reference sequence). Trimming removed 6 bases from V and 1 base from J, with 19 bases in between. For the CDR3, the DNA is TGTGCCAGTAGGCCGTTCCTACAGGGAGGATCTGGAAACACCATATATTTT. This translates into CASRPFLQGGSGNTIYF.

This clone was seen only a few times. The chain is built from TRBV5-1 and TRBJ1-1, with D unclear. Germline CDR1 and CDR2: SGHRS and YFSETQ. This CDR3 is 13 amino acids long. The V gene lost 0 bases and the J gene lost 1 base, with 4 bases spanning the gap. The chain's CDR3 is CASSLETNTEAFF. Here the CDR3 DNA reads TGCGCCAGCAGCTTGGAAACGAACACTGAAGCTTTCTTT.

The chain carries TRBV6-2 or TRBV6-3 and TRBJ2-7, with D perhaps matching TRBD2 (5 bases). The CDR3 is made up of 15 amino acids. The V end was cut by 7 bases, the J end by 2 bases, with 18 bases between. CDR1 and CDR2 (germline): MNHEY, SVGEGT. The DNA for the CDR3 is TGTGCCAGCACCCCGTTACTAGATATGGCCTACGAGCAGTACTTC. It yields the protein CASTPLLDMAYEQYF.

The chain combines TRBV27 with TRBJ2-5; D may be TRBD1 (5 bases). This CDR3 has 14 amino acids. Germline lookup yields CDR1 MNHEY and CDR2 SMNVEV (reference sequence). Trimming took off 6 bases at V and 2 bases at J, with 13 bases between the two ends. The CDR3 DNA sequence: TGTGCCAGCAGAAGGGGATACAGACAAGAGACCCAGTACTTC. Its protein is CASRRGYRQETQYF.

This clone was counted a single time. V is TRBV30 and J is TRBJ1-2, with D maybe TRBD1 (5 bases). CDR1 is GTSNPN, CDR2 SVGIG, per germline (reference sequence). V lost 2 bases and J 2 bases, leaving 9 bases between the germline ends. The CDR3 consists of 13 residues. The CDR3 DNA is TGTGCCTGGAGTACGACAGAAAACTATGGCTACACCTTC. As protein: CAWSTTENYGYTF.